This TCR beta chain was sequenced during a study of shared clonotypes between healthy human individuals. Germline CDR1 MDHEN, CDR2 SYDVKM. The germline V and J ends were trimmed by 6 bases and 0 bases, with 12 bases remaining between them. This CDR3 contains 14 residues. Repertoires were generated with immunoSEQ multiplex PCR, while TCRdb's copy carries only in-frame clones and drops some. The table includes about 870,000 clones, roughly 92% detected once. CD45RO negativity and positive selection for CCR7 defined naive CD8 cells, a population that excluded terminally differentiated effector memory CD45RA+ cells.

V and J are TRBV28 and TRBJ2-7, with a weak D call TRBD1 (6 bases). Sequencing was carried out using naive CD8+ T cells sorted from blood. The receptor was isolated from a man aged 25 to 40 in good health. The CDR3 DNA reads as TGTGCCAGCAGAAACCGGGACACCTCCTACGAGCAGTACTTC. Protein product: CASRNRDTSYEQYF.